Listed below are T cell receptor beta chains from one sample, sequenced in a study of human versus mouse CDR3 diversity and MHC coevolution. Clones were read by immunoSEQ multiplex PCR, and TCRdb kept only the in-frame ones, dropping some. The repertoire holds about 77,000 clones, with roughly 90% as singletons. Sequenced: naive CD4+ T cells from blood. These receptor sequences come from a person aged 25 to 75 in good health. The CDR3 runs from the conserved cysteine through the conserved F or W. The D gene is left open where the match is weak. Clone size is stated in some rows and not others, as once, few, many or a class when expanded.

V gene	clone size	J gene	D gene	CDR3 DNA	CDR3 protein
TRBV27	once	TRBJ1-4	.	TGTGCCAGCAGACAGAAGAGTGAAAAACTGTTTTTT	CASRQKSEKLFF
TRBV2	.	TRBJ1-1	.	TGTGCCAGCAGTGAAGCAAGGACAGTTTTTACTGAAGCTTTCTTT	CASSEARTVFTEAFF
TRBV2	.	TRBJ2-3	TRBD2	TGTGCCGGGGGGGGCACAGATACGCAGTATTTT	CAGGGTDTQYF
TRBV7-2	.	TRBJ2-1	.	TGTGCCAGCAGCTTAGATTGGAGGCGGGTCAATGAGCAGTTCTTC	CASSLDWRRVNEQFF
TRBV5-4	.	TRBJ1-2	TRBD1	TGTGCCAGCAGCTTAAGGGGGCGTCAAGGCTACACCTTC	CASSLRGRQGYTF
TRBV6-5	.	TRBJ2-5	.	TGTGCCAGCAGTTACTCGTATGTTTCTCAAGAGACCCAGTACTTC	CASSYSYVSQETQYF
TRBV2	.	TRBJ2-5	.	TGTGCCAGCAGTGCAGGGGTTGAGACCCAGTACTTC	CASSAGVETQYF
TRBV7-9	.	TRBJ2-2	TRBD1	TGTGCCAGCAGCCCCGACAGGGAGAACACCGGGGAGCTGTTTTTT	CASSPDRENTGELFF
TRBV7-2	.	TRBJ1-1	.	TGTGCCAGCAGCTTAGGGCCTCAACAAAGTGAAGCTTTCTTT	CASSLGPQQSEAFF
TRBV19	.	TRBJ2-1	TRBD1	TGTGCCAGTAGAGCGACAGGGTCCAATGAGCAGTTCTTC	CASRATGSNEQFF
TRBV5-1	.	TRBJ1-1	TRBD1	TGCGCCAGCAGCTGGGACAGGGAGACTGAAGCTTTCTTT	CASSWDRETEAFF
TRBV10-1	.	TRBJ2-7	TRBD2	TGCGCCAGCAGTGAGTTCAATACTAGCGTACTCACCTACGAGCAGTACTTC	CASSEFNTSVLTYEQYF
TRBV7-8	.	TRBJ2-2	TRBD2	TGTGCCAGCAGCCCGGGGACTAGCGGGATCGGGGAGCTGTTTTTT	CASSPGTSGIGELFF
TRBV30	.	TRBJ2-3	TRBD2	TGTGCCTGGAGTGAGGGGGGTACTAGCGGGATAGATACGCAGTATTTT	CAWSEGGTSGIDTQYF
TRBV9	.	TRBJ2-2	TRBD1	TGTGCCAGCAGCGAGACGACAGGGGTTGGGGAGCTGTTTTTT	CASSETTGVGELFF
TRBV19	.	TRBJ2-3	.	TGTGCCAGTAGCTATAGACTTGTCACAGATACGCAGTATTTT	CASSYRLVTDTQYF
TRBV30	.	TRBJ1-2	TRBD1	TGTGCCTGGAGTGCCGGGACAGGTGATGGCTACACCTTC	CAWSAGTGDGYTF
TRBV5-1	once	TRBJ2-1	TRBD1	TGCGCCAGCAGCTTAGACAGGGTTTCCTACAATGAGCAGTTCTTC	CASSLDRVSYNEQFF
TRBV6-6	.	TRBJ1-6	TRBD1	TGTGCCAGCAGGGACAGGGGGCCTTCACCCCTCCACTTT	CASRDRGPSPLHF
TRBV5-1	few	TRBJ1-1	.	TGCGCCAGCTCAAGGGGTCAGGTGAACACTGAAGCTTTCTTT	CASSRGQVNTEAFF
TRBV5-8	.	TRBJ2-7	TRBD1	TGTGCCAGCAGCCGTCCCCCCGGGACAGGGTCCCCCGAGCAGTACTTC	CASSRPPGTGSPEQYF
TRBV5-3	.	TRBJ2-7	TRBD2	TGTGCCAGAAGCCGGCTAGCGGGGCGTTACGAGCAGTACTTC	CARSRLAGRYEQYF
TRBV7-8	.	TRBJ2-3	.	TGTGCCAGCAGCTTAGGGTGGGAGCGCGCAGATACGCAGTATTTT	CASSLGWERADTQYF
TRBV7-3	.	TRBJ2-5	.	TGTGCCAGCAGCAGAGGGCAACAAGAGACCCAGTACTTC	CASSRGQQETQYF
TRBV4-1	.	TRBJ1-5	TRBD1	TGCGCCAGCAGCCAAGATTGGGGGACAGTATCGAATCAGCCCCAGCATTTT	CASSQDWGTVSNQPQHF
TRBV7-6	.	TRBJ2-3	TRBD1	TGTGCCAGCAGCTCGACACCTGACAGGGGGCATTGGTACTACACAGATACGCAGTATTTT	CASSSTPDRGHWYYTDTQYF
TRBV5-1	.	TRBJ2-1	TRBD2	TGCGCCAGCAGCTTGGTAGCGGGAGACAACTACAATGAGCAGTTCTTC	CASSLVAGDNYNEQFF
TRBV2	.	TRBJ2-3	TRBD2	TGTGCCAGCAGTGAAGCGTTTGGCGGGAGGTCGGTGGCGCAGTATTTT	CASSEAFGGRSVAQYF
TRBV28	.	TRBJ2-1	TRBD2	TGTGCCAGCAGTTCCGGGACTAGCCTCTCCTACAATGAGCAGTTCTTC	CASSSGTSLSYNEQFF
TRBV19	.	TRBJ1-3	.	TGTGCCAATCAGCCAGGGCTCTCTGGAAACACCATATATTTT	CANQPGLSGNTIYF
TRBV7-9	once	TRBJ1-2	TRBD1	TGTGCCAGCAGCCTGGGACAGGGGGCGGCTAACTATGGCTACACCTTC	CASSLGQGAANYGYTF
TRBV18	.	TRBJ1-1	.	TGTGCCAGCTCACCACCGTCTGGCCATAACACTGAAGCTTTCTTT	CASSPPSGHNTEAFF
TRBV5-4	.	TRBJ1-1	TRBD1	TGTGCCAGCAGCTTATTCGGACAGGAGAACACTGAAGCTTTCTTT	CASSLFGQENTEAFF
TRBV29-1	.	TRBJ1-2	.	TGCAGCGTTCTGAGGGAGTCTAACTATGGCTACACCTTC	CSVLRESNYGYTF
TRBV6-1	.	TRBJ1-6	.	TGTGCCAGCAGTGAAATTCTGGGGCAACTGACTGGCAAAAGCTCCTATAATTCACCCCTCCACTTT	CASSEILGQLTGKSSYNSPLHF
TRBV5-5	.	TRBJ2-7	TRBD2	TGTGCCAGCAGCCGAACCGCTTCCACTAGCGACGAGCAGTACTTC	CASSRTASTSDEQYF
TRBV25-1	.	TRBJ1-2	TRBD1	TGTGCCAGCAGTGACCCGACAGGGGATGATGGCTACACCTTC	CASSDPTGDDGYTF
TRBV19	.	TRBJ1-5	.	TGTGCCAGTAGTATTCAGGACAGTCCTAGCAATCAGCCCCAGCATTTT	CASSIQDSPSNQPQHF
TRBV6-1	.	TRBJ1-2	.	TGTGCCAGCACCCGACTGAATGGCTACACCTTC	CASTRLNGYTF
TRBV5-1	.	TRBJ2-3	TRBD2	TGCGCCAGCAGCTTGGACCCGGTCTCCCCAGTCCGCCGCAGCGGGGGCACAGATACGCAGTATTTT	CASSLDPVSPVRRSGGTDTQYF
TRBV7-9	.	TRBJ2-5	.	TGTGCCAGCAGCCCCCGAGCCCTCAAGCCGGACTTC	CASSPRALKPDF
TRBV7-2	.	TRBJ2-5	.	TGTGCCAGCAGCACCCGGGGGCAAGAGACCCAGTACTTC	CASSTRGQETQYF
TRBV27	.	TRBJ1-6	TRBD1	TGTGCCAGCAGCAGAGACAGGGGTCCATCCTATAATTCACCCCTCCACTTT	CASSRDRGPSYNSPLHF
TRBV18	.	TRBJ1-1	TRBD1	TGTGCCAGCTCACGAGCGGACAGGAATCTAGAAGCTTTCTTT	CASSRADRNLEAFF
TRBV5-6	.	TRBJ1-2	TRBD1	TGTGCCAGCAGCGTACAGGGGGGAGGTGGCTACACCTTC	CASSVQGGGGYTF
TRBV9	.	TRBJ2-1	TRBD2	TGTGCCAGCAGCGATACTAGGGAGACTAGCGGGAGGGCCAATGAGCAGTTCTTC	CASSDTRETSGRANEQFF
TRBV19	.	TRBJ2-2	TRBD2	TGTGCCAGTAGTACTAGCGGGAACACCGGGGAGCTGTTTTTT	CASSTSGNTGELFF
TRBV5-5	.	TRBJ1-2	TRBD1	TGTGCCAGCAGCTCGGGACAGGGGGTAGTCTATGGCTACACCTTC	CASSSGQGVVYGYTF
TRBV27	.	TRBJ1-1	TRBD1	TGTGCCAGTAGCTCGATTAAGGGGGCTTCGAACACTGAAGCTTTCTTT	CASSSIKGASNTEAFF
TRBV9	.	TRBJ1-3	.	TGTGCCAGCAGCGCTACCGGGACATCTGGAAACACCATATATTTT	CASSATGTSGNTIYF
TRBV27	.	TRBJ1-1	TRBD1	TGTGCCAGCAGTACCGCCGGGACAGGGGACCCTGAAGCTTTCTTT	CASSTAGTGDPEAFF
TRBV6-1	.	TRBJ1-6	.	TGTGCCAGCAGTGCCCAGGGTGAGAATTCACCCCTCCACTTT	CASSAQGENSPLHF
TRBV18	.	TRBJ2-1	.	TGTGCCAGCTCACGGGATCAGGGTAGGGGCTCCTACAATGAGCAGTTCTTC	CASSRDQGRGSYNEQFF
TRBV6-5	.	TRBJ1-4	.	TGTGCCAGCAGTTACGGGTCAGGGAGGGCTAATGAAAAACTGTTTTTT	CASSYGSGRANEKLFF
TRBV6-5	.	TRBJ2-1	.	TGTGCCAGCAGTTACCTTCGCTATAGCTCCTACAATGAGCAGTTCTTC	CASSYLRYSSYNEQFF
TRBV4-1	.	TRBJ2-2	.	TGCGCCAGCAGCCAGGTGGGGAGAGGCACCGGGGAGCTGTTTTTT	CASSQVGRGTGELFF
TRBV18	once	TRBJ1-1	.	TGTGCCAGCTCCTTTCAGGGGACTGAAGCTTTCTTT	CASSFQGTEAFF
TRBV28	.	TRBJ2-1	.	TGTGCCAGCAGTTTTCAGGGCCATGAGCAGTTCTTC	CASSFQGHEQFF